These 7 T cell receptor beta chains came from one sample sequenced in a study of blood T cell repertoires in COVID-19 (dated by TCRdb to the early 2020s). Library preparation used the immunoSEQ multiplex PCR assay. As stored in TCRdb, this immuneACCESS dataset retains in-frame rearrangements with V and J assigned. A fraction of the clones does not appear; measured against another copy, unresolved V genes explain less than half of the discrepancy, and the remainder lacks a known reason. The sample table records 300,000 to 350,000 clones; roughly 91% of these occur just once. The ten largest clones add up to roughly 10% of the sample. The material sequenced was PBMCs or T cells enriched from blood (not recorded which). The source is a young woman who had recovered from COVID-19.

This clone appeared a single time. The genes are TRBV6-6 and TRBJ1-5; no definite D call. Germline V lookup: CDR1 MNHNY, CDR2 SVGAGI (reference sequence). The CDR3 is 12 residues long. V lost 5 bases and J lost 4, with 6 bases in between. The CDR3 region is CASSPLNQPQHF. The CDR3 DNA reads TGTGCCAGCAGTCCCTTAAATCAGCCCCAGCATTTT.

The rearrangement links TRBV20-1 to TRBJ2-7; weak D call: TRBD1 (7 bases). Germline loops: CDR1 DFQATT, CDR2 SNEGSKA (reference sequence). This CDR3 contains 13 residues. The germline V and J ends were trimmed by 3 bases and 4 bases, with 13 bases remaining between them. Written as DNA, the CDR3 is TGCAGTGCTAGTCGGCAGGGGGGTTACGAGCAGTACTTC. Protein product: CSASRQGGYEQYF.

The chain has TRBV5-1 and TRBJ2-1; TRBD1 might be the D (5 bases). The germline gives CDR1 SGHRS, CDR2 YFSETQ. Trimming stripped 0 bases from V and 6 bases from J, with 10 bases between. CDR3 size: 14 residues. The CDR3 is CASSLVGLINEQFF. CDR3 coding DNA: TGCGCCAGCAGCTTGGTGGGGCTGATCAATGAGCAGTTCTTC.

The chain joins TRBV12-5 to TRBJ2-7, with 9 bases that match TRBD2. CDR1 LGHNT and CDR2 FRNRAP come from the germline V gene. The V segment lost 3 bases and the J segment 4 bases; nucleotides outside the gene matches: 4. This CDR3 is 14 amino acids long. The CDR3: CASGFSGSGYEQYF. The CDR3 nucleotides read TGTGCTAGTGGTTTTAGCGGGAGTGGATACGAGCAGTACTTC.

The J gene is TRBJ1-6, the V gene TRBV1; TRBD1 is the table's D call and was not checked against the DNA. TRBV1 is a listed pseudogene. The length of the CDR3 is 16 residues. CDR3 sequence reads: CTSSQETGDKNSPLHF. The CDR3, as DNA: TGCACCAGCAGCCAAGAAACTGGGGACAAAAATTCACCCCTCCACTTT.

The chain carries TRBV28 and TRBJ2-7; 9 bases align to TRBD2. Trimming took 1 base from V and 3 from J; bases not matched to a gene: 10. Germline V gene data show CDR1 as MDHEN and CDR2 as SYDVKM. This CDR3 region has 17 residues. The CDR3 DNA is TGTGCCAGCAGTTTATATGGCGCGGGGGGGGGCGACTACGAGCAGTACTTC. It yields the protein CASSLYGAGGGDYEQYF.

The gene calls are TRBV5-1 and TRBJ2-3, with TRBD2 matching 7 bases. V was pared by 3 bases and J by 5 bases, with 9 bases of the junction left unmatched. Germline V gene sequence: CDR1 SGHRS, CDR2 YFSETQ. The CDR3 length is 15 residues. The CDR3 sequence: CASSSGSSGRDTQYF. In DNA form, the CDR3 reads TGCGCCAGCAGCTCAGGGTCTAGCGGAAGAGATACGCAGTATTTT.